Shown below are 23 T cell receptor beta chains from a single sample sequenced in a study of cytomegalovirus exposure and HLA in healthy donors. Use of 60 Vbeta and 13 Jbeta primers characterized the PCR. Clones were read by immunoSEQ multiplex PCR, and TCRdb kept only the in-frame ones, dropping some. The data contain 220,000 or so clones, under 85% of them singletons. Specimen: PBMCs. The origin of the receptors is a man between 50 and 59 years old in good health and CMV-seronegative.

The CDR3 DNA is TGTGCCAGCAGCCAGGTGACAGGGGGCCGCACTGAAGCTTTCTTT. This gives the protein CASSQVTGGRTEAFF. The V and J genes are TRBV4-2 and TRBJ1-1, with 10 bases matching TRBD1. The CDR3 contains 15 residues. Germline values: CDR1 LGHNA, CDR2 YNFKEQ. V dropped 3 bases and J dropped 4; count of bases not matched to a gene: 5.

The V and J genes are TRBV29-1 and TRBJ2-2, with D maybe TRBD2 (5 bases). The CDR3 loop spans 11 amino acids. Germline values: CDR1 SQVTM, CDR2 ANQGSEA. V gave up 7 bases and J gave up 3 bases, with 6 bases separating them. CDR3 DNA: TGCAGCGGGAGGCACACCGGGGAGCTGTTTTTT. The encoded protein is CSGRHTGELFF.

This clone has just a few counts. V and J are TRBV2 and TRBJ2-3; possible D gene TRBD1, 6 bases. From germline, CDR1 is SNHLY and CDR2 FYNNEI. Deletions cut 3 bases from V and 11 bases from J, with 15 bases between. The CDR3 is 13 residues long. The CDR3 spells CASSEETGLEQYF. Here the CDR3 DNA reads TGTGCCAGCAGTGAGGAGACAGGACTTGAGCAGTATTTT.

V usage is TRBV28 and J usage is TRBJ2-7; 9 nucleotides line up with TRBD2. CDR3 length equals 17 residues. V dropped 6 bases and J dropped 0; count of bases not matched to a gene: 12. The V gene's germline CDR1 is MDHEN and CDR2 SYDVKM. In nucleotides, the CDR3 is TGTGCCAGCAGAGCCCAAAGGGGGCGGGAGGGCTCCTACGAGCAGTACTTC. Its translation: CASRAQRGREGSYEQYF.

The chain carries TRBV4-1 and TRBJ1-1; D not resolved. The CDR3 covers 13 residues. V lost 3 bases, J lost 4 bases, and 9 bases lay in between. Per germline, CDR1 MGHRA and CDR2 YSYEKL. CDR3 amino acids: CASSHVQSTEAFF. CDR3 coding DNA: TGCGCCAGCAGCCATGTACAGTCCACTGAAGCTTTCTTT.

The rearrangement joins TRBV11-1 to TRBJ2-1; tentative D call: TRBD2 (6 bases). The CDR3 is 17 residues long. The germline CDR1 and CDR2 sequences are SGHAT and FQDESV (reference sequence). V was pared by 5 bases and J by 4 bases, with 21 bases between. CDR3 amino acids: CASSPRTFGTLYNEQFF. CDR3 DNA sequence: TGTGCCAGCAGCCCTAGGACTTTTGGGACTCTTTACAATGAGCAGTTCTTC. Complete variable domain (other parts from reference TRBV11-1 and TRBJ2-1): EAEVAQSPRYKITEKSQAVAFWCDPISGHATLYWYRQILGQGPELLVQFQDESVVDDSQLPKDRFSAERLKGVDSTLKIQPAELGDSAMYLCASSPRTFGTLYNEQFFGPGTRLTVL.

Of note for this clone: The germline gene is not matched at one end of the junction; a read error may be the cause. The V gene is TRBV5-1, the J gene TRBJ2-7; a possible D gene is TRBD1 (6 bases). Germline-derived CDR1 and CDR2 are SGHRS and YFSETQ. The CDR3 spans 12 residues. In DNA form, the CDR3 reads TGCGCCAGCAGCTTCAACACAGGGATGGTTAACTTC. It specifies CASSFNTGMVNF.

This clone came up once. The chain couples TRBV2 to TRBJ2-1; 10 bases are shared with TRBD2. Germline V CDR1 and CDR2: SNHLY, FYNNEI. CDR3 length equals 13 residues. J gave up 9 bases and V 9 bases, and 8 bases lay outside the gene matches. CDR3 loop: CARKREGGPEQFF. In DNA form, the CDR3 reads TGTGCCAGAAAGCGGGAGGGCGGACCTGAGCAGTTCTTC. Filled out from reference TRBV2 and TRBJ2-1, the complete variable domain reads EPEVTQTPSHQVTQMGQEVILRCVPISNHLYFYWYRQILGQKVEFLVSFYNNEISEKSEIFDDQFSVERPDGSNFTLKIRSTKLEDSAMYFCARKREGGPEQFFGPGTRLTVL.

The chain combines TRBV6-5 with TRBJ2-7; 8 nucleotides match TRBD2. The CDR3 consists of 14 residues. Germline V gene data show CDR1 as MNHEY and CDR2 as SVGAGI. Germline trimming cut 3 bases from V and 2 bases from J; bases unmatched to any gene: 3. The CDR3 nucleotides read TGTGCCAGCAGTTATAGCGGGATGCCCTACGAGCAGTACTTC. As protein: CASSYSGMPYEQYF.

The chain recombines TRBV6-5 with TRBJ2-1, with D perhaps TRBD1 (6 bases). The CDR3 length is 13 residues. CDR1 is MNHEY, CDR2 SVGAGI, per germline. V was pared by 2 bases and J by 9 bases, with 11 bases between. CDR3 coding DNA: TGTGCCAGCAGTTACCCCGCCAGGGGTGAGCAGTTCTTC. Translated: CASSYPARGEQFF.

As to this clone: A clone one base away is much larger, so this may be a read error. The V and J genes are TRBV5-4 and TRBJ1-1; tentatively, D is TRBD1 (5 bases). The CDR3 sequence is 14 residues long. V was trimmed by 4 bases and J by 1 base, leaving 11 bases between them. The germline gives CDR1 SGHNT, CDR2 YYREEE (reference sequence). The CDR3 reads CASSPGGSNTEAFF. The CDR3 coding sequence is TGTGCCAGCAGCCCGGGGGGGTCGAACACTGAAGCTTTCTTT.

The count of this clone is one. This rearrangement joins TRBV6-5 to TRBJ1-5; 9 bases agree with TRBD1. CDR3 length equals 15 residues. Losses at the gene ends were 5 bases for V and 7 bases for J; bases not matched to a gene: 9. Germline V gene lookup returns CDR1 MNHEY and CDR2 SVGAGI. The CDR3 nucleotides read TGTGCCAGCAGTATTACAGGGGGCCGGCAGCAGCCCCAGCATTTT. Its protein is CASSITGGRQQPQHF.

CDR3 protein: CASSFGQGAGEQYF. The CDR3 DNA reads as TGTGCCAGCAGCTTCGGACAGGGGGCCGGGGAGCAGTACTTC. The J gene is TRBJ2-5, the V gene TRBV11-2; 11 nucleotides line up with TRBD1. V lost 3 bases to trimming and J lost 11 bases; unmatched junction nucleotides: 8. The CDR3 contains 14 residues. CDR1 is SGHAT and CDR2 is FQNNGV in the germline V gene.

The rearrangement links TRBV9 to TRBJ1-2; no reliable D call. The CDR3 has 13 residues. Germline V gene data show CDR1 as SGDLS and CDR2 as YYNGEE. With 1 base removed from V and 2 bases from J, the gap between germline ends came to 6 bases. The CDR3 reads CASSVLANYGYTF. CDR3 nucleotides: TGTGCCAGCAGCGTACTCGCGAACTATGGCTACACCTTC.

This chain uses TRBV7-2 with TRBJ1-3, with 8 bases lining up with TRBD1. The J segment lost 2 bases and the V segment lost 4 bases, leaving 4 bases of the junction unmatched. CDR1 is SGHTA, CDR2 FQGNSA, per germline. The CDR3 is 15 residues long. The DNA for the CDR3 is TGTGCCAGCAGCTCACAGGGGGTTGCTGGAAACACCATATATTTT. Translating gives CASSSQGVAGNTIYF.

This CDR3 is CASTRLADSYEQYF. For the CDR3, the DNA is TGTGCCAGCACCCGACTAGCGGACTCCTACGAGCAGTACTTC. The rearrangement joins TRBV2 to TRBJ2-7; 9 nucleotides agree with TRBD2. CDR1 SNHLY and CDR2 FYNNEI come from the germline V gene. This CDR3 is built from 14 residues. V was pared by 7 bases and J by 0 bases, with 4 bases of the junction left unmatched.

The chain has TRBV28 and TRBJ1-2; the D is unclear. V lost 1 base, J lost 4 bases, and 7 bases lay in between. This CDR3 spans 13 amino acids. Germline CDR1 MDHEN, CDR2 SYDVKM. This CDR3 is CASSLYRVYGYTF. The CDR3 coding sequence is TGTGCCAGCAGTTTATACCGCGTCTATGGCTACACCTTC.

The chain recombines TRBV5-5 with TRBJ1-1; possibly TRBD1 for D (6 bases). Per the germline V gene, CDR1 is SGHKS and CDR2 is YYEKEE (reference sequence). The CDR3 is 14 amino acids. V shed 2 bases and J shed 4 bases, with 12 bases lying between them. Written as DNA, the CDR3 is TGTGCCAGCAGCTTTCGGGGGGCAAGCACTGAAGCTTTCTTT. Its translation is CASSFRGASTEAFF.

To note about this clone: Other nucleotide sequences from this sample produce the same CDR3. The CDR3, as DNA: TGTGCCAGCAGAACAACACAGGGGGCGATCTCTGGCTACACCTTC. Residues: CASRTTQGAISGYTF. The rearrangement links TRBV27 to TRBJ1-2; 9 nucleotides align to TRBD1. Germline CDR1 is MNHEY and CDR2 is SMNVEV (reference sequence). There are 15 residues in the CDR3. V lost 6 bases, J lost 7 bases, and 12 bases stayed unmatched.

This clone came up a few times. The rearrangement joins TRBV7-9 to TRBJ1-2; 7 nucleotides line up with TRBD1. Germline CDR1 reads SEHNR; CDR2 reads FQNEAQ (reference sequence). V trimming: 3 bases; J trimming: 6 bases; junction bases outside the gene matches: 1. The CDR3 covers 12 residues. Written as DNA, the CDR3 is TGTGCCAGCAGCTTGCAGGGGGATGGCTACACCTTC. It specifies CASSLQGDGYTF.

V gene TRBV19 combines with J gene TRBJ1-4; D might be TRBD1 (5 bases). There are 14 residues in the CDR3. Germline V gene sequence: CDR1 LNHDA, CDR2 SQIVND (reference sequence). V gave up 5 bases and J gave up 4 bases, with 11 bases separating them. As DNA, the CDR3 is TGTGCCAGTAGTTCGGGACTCTATAATGAAAAACTGTTTTTT. Translated, it gives CASSSGLYNEKLFF.

The chain recombines TRBV11-2 with TRBJ2-7, with TRBD1 identical over 7 bases. The V gene end was trimmed by 0 bases and the J gene end by 4 bases; junction bases not matched to a gene: 6. Looked up from germline, CDR1 is SGHAT and CDR2 is FQNNGV. CDR3 length equals 15 residues. As DNA, the CDR3 is TGTGCCAGCAGCTTAGAGGCAGGGGGTTGGTACGAGCAGTACTTC. It encodes CASSLEAGGWYEQYF.

Notes on this clone: The same CDR3 arises from other DNA sequences in this sample as well. This chain links TRBV30 with TRBJ2-5; tentatively, D is TRBD2 (7 bases). V lost 0 bases and J 5 bases, leaving 13 bases between the germline ends. CDR3 length: 14 residues. Germline V gives CDR1 GTSNPN, CDR2 SVGIG (reference sequence). The CDR3: CAWSVVGGRETQYF. CDR3 sequence (DNA): TGTGCCTGGAGTGTAGTCGGGGGGCGGGAGACCCAGTACTTC.